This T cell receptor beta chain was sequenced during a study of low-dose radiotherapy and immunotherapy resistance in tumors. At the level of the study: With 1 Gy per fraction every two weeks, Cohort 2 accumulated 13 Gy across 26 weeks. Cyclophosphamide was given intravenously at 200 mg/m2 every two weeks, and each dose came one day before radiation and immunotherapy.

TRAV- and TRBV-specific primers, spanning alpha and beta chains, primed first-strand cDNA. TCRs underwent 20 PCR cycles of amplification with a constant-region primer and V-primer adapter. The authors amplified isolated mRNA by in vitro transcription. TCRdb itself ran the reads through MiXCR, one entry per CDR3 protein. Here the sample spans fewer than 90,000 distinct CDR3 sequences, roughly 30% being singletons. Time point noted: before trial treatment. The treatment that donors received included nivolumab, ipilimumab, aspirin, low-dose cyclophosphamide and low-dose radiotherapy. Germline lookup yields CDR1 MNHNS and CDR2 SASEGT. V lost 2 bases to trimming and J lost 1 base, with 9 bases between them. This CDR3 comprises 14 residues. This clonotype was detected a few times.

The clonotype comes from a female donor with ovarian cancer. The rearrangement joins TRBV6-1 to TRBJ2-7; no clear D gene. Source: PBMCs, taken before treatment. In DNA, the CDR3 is TGTGCCAGCAGTGAACGTGGTCTTTCCTACGAGCAGTACTTC. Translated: CASSERGLSYEQYF.